Listed here are 19 T cell receptor beta chains from one sample, sequenced in a study of OX40 agonist ivuxolimab in advanced cancers. TCRdb's table, derived via immunoSEQ multiplex PCR, lists solely in-frame clones and lacks some. The table lists about 37,000 clones, approximately 86% of them singletons. The starting material was CD4+ or CD8+ T cells sorted from blood, obtained in a trial of the OX40 agonist ivuxolimab. These TCRs come from an adult with an advanced solid tumor such as melanoma, head and neck, liver or kidney cancer.

This chain uses TRBV19 with TRBJ1-5, with unresolved D. CDR3 length: 14 residues. The germline V gene encodes CDR1 LNHDA and CDR2 SQIVND (reference sequence). V shed 3 bases and J shed 6 bases, with 12 bases lying between them. The DNA of the CDR3 is TGTGCCAGTAGTATGTGGGGAGACGGTCAGCCCCAGCATTTT. It yields the protein CASSMWGDGQPQHF.

This clone was recorded a few times. This chain connects TRBV10-1 to TRBJ1-4; D is uncertain. V shed 5 bases and J shed 5 bases, with 9 bases lying between them. The CDR3 has 13 amino acids. Germline loops: CDR1 WNHNN, CDR2 SYGVQD (reference sequence). The CDR3 here is CASSLDLNEKLFF. CDR3 in DNA: TGCGCCAGCAGTCTGGATCTAAATGAAAAACTGTTTTTT.

The V call is TRBV5-4, the J call TRBJ2-5; 8 bases match TRBD2. The CDR3 spans 14 residues. Germline assignment: CDR1 SGHNT and CDR2 YYREEE (reference sequence). Unmatched junction bases numbered 4, after V lost 4 bases and J lost 2 bases. As DNA, the CDR3 is TGTGCCAGCAGCCTAGCGGGCAAACAAGAGACCCAGTACTTC. This codes for CASSLAGKQETQYF.

The J gene is TRBJ2-4, the V gene TRBV10-3; TRBD1 matches 9 bases. Germline V gene data show CDR1 as ENHRY and CDR2 as SYGVKD. The CDR3 length is 14 residues. J lost 4 bases, V lost 6 bases, and 4 bases had no gene match. Here the CDR3 reads CAIRGQGIKNIQYF. CDR3 coding DNA: TGTGCCATCAGGGGACAGGGAATAAAAAACATTCAGTACTTC.

The J gene is TRBJ2-7, the V gene TRBV11-2; D may correspond to TRBD1 or TRBD2 (6 bases each). V lost 4 bases, J lost 3 bases, and 13 bases lay in between. The CDR3 is 14 residues long. From germline, CDR1 is SGHAT and CDR2 FQNNGV. The CDR3 reads CASSSRGRDYEQYF. The CDR3 region has the DNA TGTGCCAGCAGCTCCCGGGGGCGAGACTACGAGCAGTACTTC.

The chain is built from TRBV6-6 and TRBJ2-5; 11 bases are shared with TRBD2. The CDR3 has 16 residues. CDR1 MNHNY and CDR2 SVGAGI come from the germline V gene (reference sequence). The trim removed 1 base at V and 7 bases at J, leaving 8 bases unmatched. DNA for the CDR3: TGTGCCAGCAGTTACTTGGCTAGCGGGAGGTCAGGGACCCAGTACTTC. Translated, it gives CASSYLASGRSGTQYF.

This clone was seen only once. The V call is TRBV6-5, the J call TRBJ2-1; D not certain. This CDR3 is built from 13 residues. Trimming removed 2 bases at V and 5 bases at J, with 7 bases between. The V gene's germline CDR1 is MNHEY and CDR2 SVGAGI. The CDR3: CASSYGKHNEQFF. CDR3 coding DNA: TGTGCCAGCAGTTACGGGAAGCACAATGAGCAGTTCTTC.

The chain is built from TRBV5-6 and TRBJ1-2; D is unclear. Trimming left V 0 bases short and J 8 bases short, with 8 bases between. The CDR3 runs to 12 residues. Germline loops: CDR1 SGHDT, CDR2 YYEEEE. The CDR3 coding sequence is TGTGCCAGCAGCTTGGAAGCCGGCGGCTACACCTTC. Translation gives CASSLEAGGYTF.

The chain has TRBV2 and TRBJ1-1; D ambiguous. The V end lost 4 bases, the J end lost 0 bases, and 9 bases lay between the germline ends. The CDR3 spans 14 residues. Germline V gene sequence: CDR1 SNHLY, CDR2 FYNNEI. The CDR3 DNA is TGTGCCAGCAGTGGGCAGCACTTGAACACTGAAGCTTTCTTT. It specifies CASSGQHLNTEAFF. Full variable domain (remainder filled in from reference TRBV2 and TRBJ1-1): EPEVTQTPSHQVTQMGQEVILRCVPISNHLYFYWYRQILGQKVEFLVSFYNNEISEKSEIFDDQFSVERPDGSNFTLKIRSTKLEDSAMYFCASSGQHLNTEAFFGQGTRLTVV.

The chain has TRBV28 and TRBJ1-6; D is uncertain. Trimming left V 1 base short and J 0 bases short, with 10 bases between. Germline V lookup: CDR1 MDHEN, CDR2 SYDVKM. The CDR3 extends over 17 amino acids. CDR3 protein: CASSLSSYISYNSPLHF. The CDR3 DNA follows: TGTGCCAGCAGTTTATCGTCCTATATCTCCTATAATTCACCCCTCCACTTT.

The CDR3 coding sequence is TGTGCCAGCAGCTTAGGACCGGGACGAAGAAACTACGAGCAGTACTTC. Encoded protein: CASSLGPGRRNYEQYF. The gene calls are TRBV11-1 and TRBJ2-7, with D possibly being TRBD1 or TRBD2 (5 bases each). The CDR3 extends over 16 amino acids. Germline V gene lookup returns CDR1 SGHAT and CDR2 FQDESV (reference sequence). Between the trimmed V and J ends, which lost 1 base and 3 bases, there was a span of 16 bases.

V is TRBV6-5 and J is TRBJ2-4; the match to TRBD1 covers 7 bases. The CDR3 runs to 12 residues. Germline V lookup: CDR1 MNHEY, CDR2 SVGAGI. The V segment lost 6 bases and the J segment 6 bases; nucleotides outside the gene matches: 2. CDR3 bases: TGTGCCAGCAGGGGACAGCCAAACATTCAGTACTTC. Translated: CASRGQPNIQYF.

This clone was seen a handful of times. The chain is built from TRBV18 and TRBJ2-1; TRBD2 matches at 12 bases. Trimming took 4 bases from V and 10 from J; bases not matched to a gene: 14. The CDR3 totals 17 residues. Germline lookup yields CDR1 KGHSH and CDR2 LQKENI. The CDR3 protein is CASSRGFYGLAGKEQFF. CDR3 nucleotides: TGTGCCAGCTCACGAGGCTTTTATGGACTAGCGGGGAAAGAGCAGTTCTTC.

Only a few counts were recorded for this clone. The J gene is TRBJ1-5, the V gene TRBV6-5; D not resolved. The CDR3 extends over 12 amino acids. Germline loops: CDR1 MNHEY, CDR2 SVGAGI. The ends were cut back, 7 bases at V and 3 bases at J, with 7 bases in the middle. As DNA, the CDR3 is TGTGCCAGCACAATCGTCAATCAGCCCCAGCATTTT. This translates into CASTIVNQPQHF.

This sequence joins TRBV4-1 and TRBJ2-1; D call uncertain. This CDR3 has 16 residues. Germline V CDR1 and CDR2: MGHRA, YSYEKL. V dropped 1 base and J dropped 0 bases, with 10 bases sitting between them. The CDR3 reads CASSQGTKSSYNEQFF. CDR3 sequence (DNA): TGCGCCAGCAGCCAAGGGACCAAGAGCTCCTACAATGAGCAGTTCTTC.

The chain has TRBV2 and TRBJ2-6; D uncertain. Trimming took off 4 bases at V and 0 bases at J, with 1 base between the two ends. The CDR3 is made up of 13 amino acids. Germline CDR1 is SNHLY and CDR2 is FYNNEI. The CDR3 loop reads CASSVSGANVLTF. The CDR3 bases are TGTGCCAGCAGTGTCTCTGGGGCCAACGTCCTGACTTTC.

The chain employs TRBV2 and TRBJ1-2; D ambiguous. CDR3 length: 12 amino acids. In germline, CDR1 is SNHLY, CDR2 FYNNEI. Trimming stripped 8 bases from V and 8 bases from J, with 15 bases between. The CDR3 DNA sequence: TGTGCCAGCGTTACGGACCTCGGGGGCTACACCTTC. It is translated as CASVTDLGGYTF.

This clone was seen more than once but under ten times. The chain is built from TRBV10-3 and TRBJ1-4, with D unresolved. Trimming left V 4 bases short and J 8 bases short, with 17 bases between. The length of the CDR3 is 15 residues. Germline V gives CDR1 ENHRY, CDR2 SYGVKD. CDR3 sequence: CAISGVESDPEKLFF. The CDR3 DNA sequence: TGTGCCATCAGTGGCGTAGAGTCAGACCCGGAAAAACTGTTTTTT.

The chain employs TRBV29-1 and TRBJ2-1; 8 nucleotides match TRBD2. Germline lookup yields CDR1 SQVTM and CDR2 ANQGSEA. The CDR3 contains 12 residues. Trimming took 4 bases from V and 10 from J; bases not matched to a gene: 6. Written as DNA, the CDR3 is TGCAGCGTTGGTCGGGAGGGCCGCGAGCAGTTCTTC. Protein: CSVGREGREQFF.